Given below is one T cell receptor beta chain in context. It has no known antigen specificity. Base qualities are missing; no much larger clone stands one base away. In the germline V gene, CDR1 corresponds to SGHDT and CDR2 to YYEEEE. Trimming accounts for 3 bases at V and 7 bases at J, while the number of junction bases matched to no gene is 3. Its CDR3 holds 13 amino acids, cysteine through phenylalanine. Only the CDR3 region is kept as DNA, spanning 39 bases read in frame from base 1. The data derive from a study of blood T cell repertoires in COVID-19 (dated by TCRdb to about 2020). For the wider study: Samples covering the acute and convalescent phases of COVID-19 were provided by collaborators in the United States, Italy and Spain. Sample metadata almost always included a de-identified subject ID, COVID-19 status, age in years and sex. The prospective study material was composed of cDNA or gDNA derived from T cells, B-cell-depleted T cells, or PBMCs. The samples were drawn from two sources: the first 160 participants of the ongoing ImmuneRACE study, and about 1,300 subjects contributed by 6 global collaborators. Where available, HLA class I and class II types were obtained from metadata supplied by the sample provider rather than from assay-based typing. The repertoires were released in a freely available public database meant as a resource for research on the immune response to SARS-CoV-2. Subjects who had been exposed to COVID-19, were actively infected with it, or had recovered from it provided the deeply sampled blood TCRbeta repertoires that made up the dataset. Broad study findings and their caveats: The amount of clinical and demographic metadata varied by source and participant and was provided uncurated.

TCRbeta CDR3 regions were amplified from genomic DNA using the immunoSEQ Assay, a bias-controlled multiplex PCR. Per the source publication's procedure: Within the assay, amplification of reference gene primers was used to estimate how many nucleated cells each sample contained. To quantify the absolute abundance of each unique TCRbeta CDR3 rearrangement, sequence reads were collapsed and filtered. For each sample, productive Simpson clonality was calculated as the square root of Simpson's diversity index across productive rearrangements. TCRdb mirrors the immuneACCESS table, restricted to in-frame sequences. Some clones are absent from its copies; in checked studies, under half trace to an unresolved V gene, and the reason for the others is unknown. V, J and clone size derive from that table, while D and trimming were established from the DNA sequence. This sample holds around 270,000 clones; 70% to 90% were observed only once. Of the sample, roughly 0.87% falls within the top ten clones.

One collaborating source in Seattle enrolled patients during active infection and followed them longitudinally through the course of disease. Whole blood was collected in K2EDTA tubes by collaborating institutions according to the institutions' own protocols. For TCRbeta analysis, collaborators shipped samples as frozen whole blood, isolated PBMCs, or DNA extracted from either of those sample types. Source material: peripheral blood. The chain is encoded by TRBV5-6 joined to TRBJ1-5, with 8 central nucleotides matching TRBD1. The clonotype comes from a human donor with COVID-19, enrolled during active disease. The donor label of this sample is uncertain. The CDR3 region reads CASSSQGAQPQHF. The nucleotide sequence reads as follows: TGTGCCAGCAGCTCCCAGGGGGCCCAGCCCCAGCATTTT.